This is a list of T cell receptor beta chains from one sample in a study of cytomegalovirus exposure and HLA in healthy donors. Generated by immunoSEQ multiplex PCR, the TCRdb table keeps only in-frame clones and is missing some. The data show some 75,000 clones, approximately 96% seen once. Sequencing used PBMCs. The receptors were sampled from a woman aged 18 to 35 in good health and CMV-seronegative. Each CDR3 is given with its conserved first and last residue. D genes are given only for firm matches. Clone size is given for some rows only: seen once, a few or many times, or a class if the clone is expanded.

v_call: TRBV6-5
cdr3_length: 14
d_call: TRBD2
j_call: TRBJ2-7
clone_size: .
cdr3_aa: CASRQTSGDYEQYF
cdr3_nt: TGTGCCAGCAGGCAGACTAGCGGGGACTACGAGCAGTACTTC

v_call: TRBV7-8
cdr3_length: 18
d_call: TRBD2
j_call: TRBJ2-3
clone_size: .
cdr3_aa: CASSLGREGDRGTDTQYF
cdr3_nt: TGTGCCAGCAGCTTAGGTCGGGAGGGCGATAGAGGTACAGATACGCAGTATTTT

v_call: TRBV28
cdr3_length: 14
d_call: .
j_call: TRBJ2-3
clone_size: .
cdr3_aa: CASSPRTVTDTQYF
cdr3_nt: TGTGCCAGCAGTCCCCGGACAGTCACAGATACGCAGTATTTT

v_call: TRBV29-1
cdr3_length: 13
d_call: .
j_call: TRBJ1-1
clone_size: .
cdr3_aa: CSVGSGGLTEAFF
cdr3_nt: TGCAGCGTTGGCTCTGGGGGGTTAACTGAAGCTTTCTTT

v_call: TRBV11-1
cdr3_length: 14
d_call: .
j_call: TRBJ1-3
clone_size: .
cdr3_aa: CASSGQESGNTIYF
cdr3_nt: TGTGCCAGCAGCGGCCAAGAATCTGGAAACACCATATATTTT

v_call: TRBV7-8
cdr3_length: 16
d_call: TRBD1
j_call: TRBJ1-1
clone_size: .
cdr3_aa: CASSLVTGGANTEAFF
cdr3_nt: TGTGCCAGCAGCTTAGTCACAGGGGGCGCAAACACTGAAGCTTTCTTT

v_call: TRBV19
cdr3_length: 13
d_call: .
j_call: TRBJ1-1
clone_size: .
cdr3_aa: CASSDARDTEAFF
cdr3_nt: TGTGCCAGTAGTGATGCACGGGACACTGAAGCTTTCTTT

v_call: TRBV6-5
cdr3_length: 9
d_call: .
j_call: TRBJ1-3
clone_size: few
cdr3_aa: CATGWTIYF
cdr3_nt: TGTGCCACCGGTTGGACCATATATTTT

v_call: TRBV5-8
cdr3_length: 15
d_call: .
j_call: TRBJ2-7
clone_size: .
cdr3_aa: CASSLARGSTYEQYF
cdr3_nt: TGTGCCAGCAGCTTGGCTAGGGGAAGTACCTACGAGCAGTACTTC

v_call: TRBV19
cdr3_length: 19
d_call: TRBD1
j_call: TRBJ1-5
clone_size: .
cdr3_aa: CASSIAGQGSAYSNQPQHF
cdr3_nt: TGTGCCAGTAGTATAGCGGGACAGGGATCCGCTTATAGCAATCAGCCCCAGCATTTT